The clone carrying this TCR beta chain has a count of ten or more. Antigen specificity is unknown. According to the study, genomic DNA was the template for TCR beta VDJ and CDR3 profiling. In TCRdb, the reads were re-called with MiXCR into one record per CDR3 protein. The sample lists around 170,000 distinct CDR3 sequences; around half were seen once. The sample comes from a study of CD8+CD57+ T cells in acquired aplastic anemia. Study details: Yields of DNA that came from sorted CD4+ and CD8+ cells averaged about 3.5 ug. Study outcomes and limitations: Between patients and controls, CD8+ Simpson's diversity did not vary significantly.

The sequenced patients had an expansion of CD8+CD57+ cells seen by flow cytometry. The patients, all of them, had severe acquired aplastic anemia. The CDR3 totals 15 residues. Unmatched junction bases numbered 8, after V lost 8 bases and J lost 3 bases. CDR1 is SGHVS, CDR2 FNYEAQ, per germline. The clonotype originates from a human donor with aplastic anemia. This sequence joins TRBV7-6 and TRBJ2-3, with TRBD1 matching over 10 bases. The sample was sorted CD4+, CD8+, or CD8+CD57+ T cells (not recorded which) from PBMCs. Here the CDR3 DNA reads TGTGCCAGCGGACGGACAGGGGGAAGGACAGATACGCAGTATTTT. It specifies CASGRTGGRTDTQYF.